These T cell receptor beta chains were read from a single sample in a study of cytomegalovirus exposure and HLA in healthy donors. TCRdb's copy holds only in-frame clones and misses some; the assay was immunoSEQ multiplex PCR. The top ten clones hold more than 2% of a sample with about 280,000 clones, approximately 90% of them seen once. Sequenced sample: PBMCs. These receptors came from a woman younger than 35 in good health and CMV-seronegative. The CDR3 runs from the conserved cysteine through the conserved F or W. Fields, in order: V gene, J gene, D gene, clone size, CDR3 protein, CDR3 DNA. D genes are given only for firm matches. Not all rows give a size; the values are once, few, many and, for expanded clones, a class.

TRBV20-1	TRBJ2-7	TRBD1	.	CSAGQVYEQYF	TGCAGTGCTGGACAGGTCTACGAGCAGTACTTC
TRBV6-6	TRBJ2-1	TRBD2	.	CASTGTSGGYEQFF	TGTGCCAGTACCGGGACTAGCGGGGGCTATGAGCAGTTCTTC
TRBV5-1	TRBJ2-3	TRBD2	once	CASSLWLAGEADTQYF	TGCGCCAGCAGCTTGTGGTTAGCGGGGGAGGCAGATACGCAGTATTTT
TRBV4-1	TRBJ1-5	TRBD1	.	CASSQVGQGGNQPQHF	TGCGCCAGCAGCCAAGTGGGACAGGGGGGCAATCAGCCCCAGCATTTT
TRBV4-1	TRBJ2-7	TRBD1	.	CASSPGQGVYEQYF	TGCGCCAGCAGCCCCGGACAGGGTGTCTACGAGCAGTACTTC
TRBV5-4	TRBJ2-7	TRBD1	.	CASSIGQGHYEQYF	TGTGCCAGCAGCATCGGACAGGGGCACTACGAGCAGTACTTC
TRBV11-2	TRBJ2-6	.	.	CASSSIKGGRSSGANVLTF	TGTGCCAGCAGCTCCATAAAGGGGGGGCGAAGCTCTGGGGCCAACGTCCTGACTTTC
TRBV7-9	TRBJ1-2	.	.	CASSHPLQANYGYTF	TGTGCCAGCAGCCACCCCTTACAGGCAAACTATGGCTACACCTTC
TRBV2	TRBJ1-1	.	few	CARNRATEAFF	TGTGCCAGAAACAGGGCGACTGAAGCTTTCTTT
TRBV25-1	TRBJ2-2	TRBD1	.	CASSEWGQGTTGELFF	TGTGCCAGCAGTGAATGGGGACAGGGGACGACCGGGGAGCTGTTTTTT